The 28 T cell receptor beta chains below come from one sample, sequenced in a study of CD8+CD57+ T cells in acquired aplastic anemia. The study profiled TCR beta VDJ and CDR3 using genomic DNA as template. TCRdb ran MiXCR on the reads and lists one entry per CDR3 protein. The table lists just over 450,000 distinct CDR3 sequences, 25% to 40% of them singletons, with 0.82% in the top ten. In patients chosen for sequencing, flow cytometry had shown CD8+CD57+ cell expansion. The sample comprised sorted CD4+, CD8+, or CD8+CD57+ T cells (not recorded which) from PBMCs. Receptors were obtained from a human donor with aplastic anemia.

The chain has TRBV30 and TRBJ1-6; D is unclear. From germline, CDR1 is GTSNPN and CDR2 SVGIG (reference sequence). Deletions cut 5 bases from V and 8 bases from J, with 13 bases between. CDR3 length: 13 amino acids. CDR3 nucleotides: TGTGCCTGGGGAGTCGGGTTAGATTCACCCCTCCACTTT. This gives the protein CAWGVGLDSPLHF.

This clonotype appeared once. The chain uses TRBV10-3 and TRBJ2-3, with 7 bases lining up with TRBD2. Germline CDR1 is ENHRY and CDR2 is SYGVKD. There are 16 residues in the CDR3. J gave up 3 bases and V 2 bases, and 8 bases lay outside the gene matches. The CDR3 reads CAISETWTSQTDTQYF. DNA for the CDR3: TGTGCCATCAGTGAGACCTGGACTAGTCAGACAGATACGCAGTATTTT.

This clonotype was picked up many times. This sequence joins TRBV7-2 and TRBJ1-2, with 10 bases fitting TRBD1. Per the germline V gene, CDR1 is SGHTA and CDR2 is FQGNSA. The V gene end was trimmed by 0 bases and the J gene end by 7 bases; junction bases not matched to a gene: 11. This CDR3 contains 17 residues. CDR3 residues: CASSLAVLGTGVFGYTF. The DNA of the CDR3 is TGTGCCAGCAGCTTAGCGGTTCTTGGGACAGGGGTGTTTGGCTACACCTTC. Together with reference TRBV7-2 and TRBJ1-2, the CDR3 gives the full variable domain: GAGVSQSPSNKVTEKGKDVELRCDPISGHTALYWYRQSLGQGLEFLIYFQGNSAPDKSGLPSDRFSAERTGGSVSTLTIQRTQQEDSAVYLCASSLAVLGTGVFGYTFGSGTRLTVV.

The rearrangement uses TRBV19 and TRBJ1-4; TRBD1 might be the D (6 bases). The germline V gene has CDR1 LNHDA and CDR2 SQIVND (reference sequence). The CDR3 is made up of 14 amino acids. Trimming shortened V by 8 bases and J by 7 bases, and 17 bases separated the two germline ends. The DNA of the CDR3 is TGTGCCAGTCGGGAGACGGGGGGGCCTGAAAAACTGTTTTTT. The encoded protein is CASRETGGPEKLFF. Supplemented by reference TRBV19 and TRBJ1-4, the full variable domain reads DGGITQSPKYLFRKEGQNVTLSCEQNLNHDAMYWYRQDPGQGLRLIYYSQIVNDFQKGDIAEGYSVSREKKESFPLTVTSAQKNPTAFYLCASRETGGPEKLFFGSGTQLSVL.

Turning to this clonotype: A much larger clone is a single base away; this may be a read error. V gene TRBV20-1 combines with J gene TRBJ1-6; the D is unclear. This CDR3 is built from 13 residues. Germline-derived CDR1 and CDR2 are DFQATT and SNEGSKA (reference sequence). Here the CDR3 DNA reads TGCGGTGCTAGAGATACATTTAATTCACCCCTCCACTTT. Residues: CGARDTFNSPLHF.

This clonotype was seen at least ten times. This chain connects TRBV20-1 to TRBJ1-3, with 8 positions matching TRBD1. Germline V gives CDR1 DFQATT, CDR2 SNEGSKA (reference sequence). The CDR3 extends over 13 amino acids. After removal of 5 bases from V and 1 base from J, the junction contained 1 base not matched to a gene. The CDR3 sequence is CSARTGSGNTIYF. CDR3 nucleotides: TGCAGTGCTCGGACAGGGTCTGGAAACACCATATATTTT.

This clonotype has just a few counts. The chain recombines TRBV12-3 or TRBV12-4 with TRBJ1-1, with D maybe TRBD1 (5 bases). The length of the CDR3 is 13 residues. Between the trimmed V and J ends, which lost 8 bases and 7 bases, there was a span of 17 bases. CDR3 amino acids: CASLTDRILEAFF. CDR3 in DNA: TGTGCCAGCCTTACCGACAGAATCCTTGAAGCTTTCTTT.

J is TRBJ2-1 and V is TRBV7-9; unclear D gene. CDR3 size: 13 residues. Germline values: CDR1 SEHNR, CDR2 FQNEAQ (reference sequence). Trimming removed 2 bases at V and 0 bases at J, with 2 bases between. The CDR3 sequence: CASSLPSYNEQFF. The CDR3 DNA reads as TGTGCCAGCAGCTTACCCTCCTACAATGAGCAGTTCTTC.

This rearrangement joins TRBV30 to TRBJ1-3; D is ambiguous. V lost 2 bases and J 2 bases, leaving 10 bases between the germline ends. The CDR3 extends over 14 amino acids. CDR1 is GTSNPN, CDR2 SVGIG, per germline (reference sequence). CDR3 coding DNA: TGTGCCTGGAGTCCGACCCCGCCTGGAAACACCATATATTTT. This gives the protein CAWSPTPPGNTIYF.

This clonotype was observed many times. The V and J genes are TRBV10-3 and TRBJ2-1, with 7 bases lining up with TRBD2. V lost 8 bases and J lost 5; bases outside the gene matches: 6. Germline assignment: CDR1 ENHRY and CDR2 SYGVKD. This CDR3 is built from 13 residues. Written as DNA, the CDR3 is TGTGCCATCGCCGGGACTAACCACAATGAGCAGTTCTTC. Its translation: CAIAGTNHNEQFF.

CDR3 in amino acids: CASSTQSGTGYSGNTIYF. The CDR3 nucleotides read TGTGCCAGCAGCACTCAGTCCGGGACAGGCTACTCTGGAAACACCATATATTTT. V is TRBV9 and J is TRBJ1-3; 8 bases match TRBD1. Germline V gene lookup returns CDR1 SGDLS and CDR2 YYNGEE. Germline trimming cut 4 bases from V and 0 bases from J; bases unmatched to any gene: 12. The CDR3 is 18 amino acids.

In this sample, this clonotype turned up many times. J is TRBJ2-1 and V is TRBV7-8, with D hard to call. The germline CDR1 and CDR2 sequences are SGHVS and FQNEAQ. Trimming cost V 0 bases and J 10 bases, with 7 bases left between them. The CDR3 has 12 amino acids. CDR3 loop: CASSLARGEQFF. CDR3 DNA sequence: TGTGCCAGCAGCTTAGCGCGTGGAGAGCAGTTCTTC.

The chain has TRBV7-9 and TRBJ1-4; D uncertain. The V end lost 5 bases, the J end lost 1 base, and 8 bases lay between the germline ends. This CDR3 is 14 amino acids long. Germline CDR1 and CDR2: SEHNR and FQNEAQ (reference sequence). CDR3 amino acids: CASSPPGTNEKLFF. The CDR3 DNA follows: TGTGCCAGCAGCCCGCCAGGAACTAATGAAAAACTGTTTTTT.

The chain joins TRBV20-1 to TRBJ2-7, with D possibly TRBD1 on 6 matching bases. The CDR3 has 16 amino acids. Germline V CDR1 and CDR2: DFQATT, SNEGSKA (reference sequence). V was trimmed by 4 bases and J by 5 bases, leaving 24 bases between them. The CDR3 bases are TGCAGTGCTAACCGTCCCAAGCAGGGGTTCCCCCACGAGCAGTACTTC. Translated, it gives CSANRPKQGFPHEQYF.

This clonotype was recorded many times. Here the CDR3 reads CASSGRGAYEQYF. CDR3 nucleotides: TGTGCCAGCAGCGGTCGAGGGGCCTACGAGCAGTACTTC. The chain employs TRBV7-2 and TRBJ2-7, with D perhaps being TRBD1 or TRBD2 (5 bases each). V was pared by 5 bases and J by 2 bases, with 10 bases between. This CDR3 has 13 residues. CDR1 and CDR2 from the germline V gene are SGHTA and FQGNSA.

The V and J genes are TRBV18 and TRBJ2-7, with D perhaps matching TRBD2 (6 bases). Germline assignment: CDR1 KGHSH and CDR2 LQKENI. Trimming pared 0 bases from V and 3 bases from J, leaving 15 bases between. The CDR3 consists of 16 residues. The DNA for the CDR3 is TGTGCCAGCTCACCACCTAACCGGGACTCAAGCTACGAGCAGTACTTC. The encoded protein is CASSPPNRDSSYEQYF.

The chain's CDR3 is CASSLGGWSPLHF. CDR3 in DNA: TGTGCCAGCAGCTTAGGAGGGTGGTCACCCCTCCACTTT. The chain uses TRBV7-9 and TRBJ1-6; D uncertain. The CDR3 runs to 13 residues. Trimming removed 1 base at V and 10 bases at J, with 8 bases between. The V gene's germline CDR1 is SEHNR and CDR2 FQNEAQ (reference sequence).

V is TRBV19 and J is TRBJ2-7, with D possibly matching TRBD1 (6 bases). Germline V lookup: CDR1 LNHDA, CDR2 SQIVND (reference sequence). This CDR3 is built from 14 residues. V lost 4 bases to trimming and J lost 6 bases, with 16 bases between them. In nucleotides, the CDR3 is TGTGCCAGTAGTACAACAGGGAGTACCGTCGAGCAGTACTTC. As protein: CASSTTGSTVEQYF.

Worth noting for this clonotype: At one end the junction does not follow the germline gene, possibly because of a read error. This chain joins TRBV10-3 and TRBJ2-1; D remains unclear. This CDR3 comprises 11 residues. Germline V gene lookup returns CDR1 ENHRY and CDR2 SYGVKD. The CDR3 region is CAISEGNGQFF. CDR3 coding DNA: TGTGCCATCAGTGAGGGCAATGGGCAGTTCTTC.

This rearrangement joins TRBV29-1 to TRBJ2-7, with a tentative D call TRBD2 (5 bases). V was cut by 0 bases and J by 3 bases, with 6 bases left in between. Germline CDR1 and CDR2: SQVTM and ANQGSEA. The CDR3 is made up of 12 amino acids. The CDR3 sequence is CSVEDGSYEQYF. The DNA of the CDR3 is TGCAGCGTTGAAGATGGGAGCTACGAGCAGTACTTC.

This clonotype has a count of ten or more. The chain has TRBV10-3 and TRBJ2-2; 8 nucleotides line up with TRBD2. Germline loops: CDR1 ENHRY, CDR2 SYGVKD. This CDR3 region has 15 residues. The V segment lost 3 bases and the J segment 0 bases; nucleotides outside the gene matches: 0. The CDR3 protein is CAISEAGANTGELFF. The CDR3 DNA is TGTGCCATCAGTGAAGCGGGGGCGAACACCGGGGAGCTGTTTTTT.

This clonotype was seen repeatedly, ten times or more. The chain uses TRBV19 and TRBJ2-7; D might be TRBD1 (6 bases). The CDR3 spans 14 residues. V was pared by 5 bases and J by 7 bases, with 18 bases between. Germline CDR1 reads LNHDA; CDR2 reads SQIVND (reference sequence). As DNA, the CDR3 is TGTGCCAGTAGTGTAACAGGGTCAGTGGTGGAGCAGTACTTC. Amino acids: CASSVTGSVVEQYF.

Concerning this clonotype itself: Being one base from a much bigger clone, this may be a read error. The chain is built from TRBV19 and TRBJ2-3; D is uncertain. Germline V gene lookup returns CDR1 LNHDA and CDR2 SQIVND (reference sequence). The CDR3 contains 13 residues. CDR3 DNA: TGTGCCAGTAGTATTGTCATCACAAATACGCAGTATTTT. It translates to CASSIVITNTQYF.

This clonotype appeared a single time. A clone one base away is much larger, so this may be a read error. The J gene is TRBJ2-7, the V gene TRBV20-1; the match to TRBD2 covers 7 bases. Germline CDR1 reads DFQATT; CDR2 reads SNEGSKA (reference sequence). The CDR3 runs to 15 residues. With V trimmed by 1 base and J by 3 bases, 9 bases remained unmatched. The CDR3 sequence: CSARGLAPGGYEQYF. CDR3 sequence (DNA): TGCAGTGCTAGAGGACTAGCCCCGGGGGGCTACGAGCAGTACTTC.

This clonotype was found a few times. V and J are TRBV5-8 and TRBJ1-5, with D unclear. This CDR3 region has 14 residues. Germline V CDR1 and CDR2: SGHTS, YDEGEE. V was pared by 4 bases and J by 6 bases, with 14 bases between. Here the CDR3 DNA reads TGTGCCAGCAGCCAAATAAGGAGCTCTCAGCCCCAGCATTTT. Translated: CASSQIRSSQPQHF.

This clonotype was observed at least ten times. The V gene is TRBV7-9, the J gene TRBJ1-1; unclear D gene. CDR1 SEHNR and CDR2 FQNEAQ come from the germline V gene (reference sequence). The CDR3 sequence is 13 residues long. V lost 5 bases, J lost 1 base, and 8 bases lay in between. Here the CDR3 DNA reads TGTGCCAGCAGCAATCGACAGAACACTGAAGCTTTCTTT. It codes for CASSNRQNTEAFF.

This clonotype was seen a few times. J is TRBJ1-1 and V is TRBV2, with D uncertain. Trimming removed 7 bases from V and 11 bases from J, with 17 bases in between. CDR1 SNHLY and CDR2 FYNNEI come from the germline V gene. The CDR3 is 12 amino acids. CDR3 residues: CASTAEAPWAFF. CDR3 DNA: TGTGCCAGCACCGCCGAGGCCCCTTGGGCTTTCTTT.

In its sample, this clonotype was seen many times. The rearrangement joins TRBV9 to TRBJ2-7; the D is unclear. V shed 0 bases and J shed 2 bases, with 15 bases lying between them. This CDR3 region has 16 residues. Germline-derived CDR1 and CDR2 are SGDLS and YYNGEE. The CDR3: CASSVASATTTYEQYF. CDR3 nucleotides: TGTGCCAGCAGCGTAGCTTCGGCGACAACCACCTACGAGCAGTACTTC. Looking up the rest from reference TRBV9 and TRBJ2-7 gives the full variable domain: DSGVTQTPKHLITATGQRVTLRCSPRSGDLSVYWYQQSLDQGLQFLIQYYNGEERAKGNILERFSAQQFPDLHSELNLSSLELGDSALYFCASSVASATTTYEQYFGPGTRLTVT.